This T cell receptor beta chain was sequenced for a study of beta chain features in type 1 diabetes. Looking at the study overall: Patients were similar to healthy donors in age and gender (as well as in cell yields). Study observations and caveats: It was among patients, rather than healthy donors, that naive, central memory and Treg TCRB repertoires appeared more similar. The study notes PCR might favor shorter templates equally in patients and controls.

CD45RO/CCR7/CD25/CD127/CD95/CD27 separated CD4+ naive, central memory, regulatory and stem cell-like memory cells by sorting. Trimming pared 7 bases from V and 5 bases from J, leaving 15 bases between. Germline CDR1 and CDR2: SNHLY and FYNNEI. This CDR3 comprises 13 residues. The sequenced template was cDNA made from the entire isolated RNA. Clones were read by immunoSEQ multiplex PCR, and TCRdb kept only the in-frame ones, dropping some. Of 300,000 to 350,000 clones listed, 7% to 9% are singletons. As to this clone: Its matching antigen is unknown.

The specimen sequenced was central memory CD4+ T cells from blood. The chain is built from TRBV2 and TRBJ2-7, with a possible D match to TRBD1 (6 bases). This clonotype was obtained from a woman in her late teens or twenties in good health. CDR3 in DNA: TGTGCCAGCAATGACAGGCTGATCCACGAGCAGTACTTC. It specifies CASNDRLIHEQYF.